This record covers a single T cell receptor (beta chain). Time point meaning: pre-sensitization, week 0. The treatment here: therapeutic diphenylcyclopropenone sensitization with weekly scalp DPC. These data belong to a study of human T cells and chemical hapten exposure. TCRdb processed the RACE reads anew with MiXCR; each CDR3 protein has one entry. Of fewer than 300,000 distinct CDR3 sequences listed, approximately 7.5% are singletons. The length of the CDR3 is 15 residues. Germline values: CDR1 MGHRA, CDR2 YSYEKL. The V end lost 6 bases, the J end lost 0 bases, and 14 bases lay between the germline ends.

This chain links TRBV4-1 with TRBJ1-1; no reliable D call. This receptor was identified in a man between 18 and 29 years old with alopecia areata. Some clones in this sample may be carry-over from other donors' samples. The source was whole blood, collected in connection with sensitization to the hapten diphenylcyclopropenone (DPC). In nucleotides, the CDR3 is TGCGCCAGCAGTAAACAGCAGACCTTGAACACTGAAGCTTTCTTT. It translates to CASSKQQTLNTEAFF.